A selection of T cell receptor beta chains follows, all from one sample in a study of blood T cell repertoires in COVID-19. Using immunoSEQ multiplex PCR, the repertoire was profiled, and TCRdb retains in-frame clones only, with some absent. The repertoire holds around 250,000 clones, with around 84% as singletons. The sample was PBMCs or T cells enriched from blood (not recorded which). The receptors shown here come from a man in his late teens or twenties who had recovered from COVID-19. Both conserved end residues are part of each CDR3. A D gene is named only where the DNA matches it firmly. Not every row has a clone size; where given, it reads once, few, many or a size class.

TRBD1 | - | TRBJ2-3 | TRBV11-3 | CASSAGQVTDTQYF | TGTGCCAGCAGCGCGGGACAGGTGACAGATACGCAGTATTTT
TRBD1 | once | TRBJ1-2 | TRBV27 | CASSTPRGAMYGYTF | TGTGCCAGCAGTACGCCCAGGGGGGCTATGTATGGCTACACCTTC
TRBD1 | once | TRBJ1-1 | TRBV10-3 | CAIRGQGAHNEAFF | TGTGCCATCAGGGGACAGGGGGCGCATAATGAAGCTTTCTTT
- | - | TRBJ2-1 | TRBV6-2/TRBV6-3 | CASSFRSSGNEQFF | TGTGCCAGCAGTTTTCGGTCGAGCGGTAATGAGCAGTTCTTC
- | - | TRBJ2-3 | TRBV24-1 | CATSGGTADTQYF | TGTGCCACCAGTGGGGGGACTGCAGATACGCAGTATTTT
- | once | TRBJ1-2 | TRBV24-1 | CATSDPSTGDGYTF | TGTGCCACCAGTGACCCCTCGACAGGAGATGGCTACACCTTC
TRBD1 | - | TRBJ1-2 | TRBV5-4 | CASSPRQGPNYGYTF | TGTGCCAGCAGCCCAAGACAGGGGCCTAACTATGGCTACACCTTC
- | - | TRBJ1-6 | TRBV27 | CASSLSAGRGSPLHF | TGTGCCAGCAGTTTATCCGCCGGAAGGGGTTCACCCCTCCACTTT
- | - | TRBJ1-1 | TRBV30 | CAWSVRGATEAFF | TGTGCCTGGAGTGTAAGGGGTGCGACTGAAGCTTTCTTT
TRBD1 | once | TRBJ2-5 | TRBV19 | CASSIRGRETQYF | TGTGCCAGTAGTATCAGGGGGCGTGAGACCCAGTACTTC
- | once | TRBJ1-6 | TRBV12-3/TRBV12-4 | CASTDWNSPLHF | TGTGCCAGCACGGACTGGAATTCACCCCTCCACTTT
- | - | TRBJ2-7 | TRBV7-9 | CASSFDSNSYEQYF | TGTGCCAGCAGCTTCGACAGTAATTCCTACGAGCAGTACTTC
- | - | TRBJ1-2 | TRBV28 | CASSGDTGYYGYTF | TGTGCCAGCAGTGGCGACACGGGGTACTATGGCTACACCTTC
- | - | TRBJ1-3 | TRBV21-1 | CARVQGAGNTIYF | TGTGCCAGAGTACAGGGGGCTGGAAACACCATATATTTT
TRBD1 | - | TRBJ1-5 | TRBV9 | CASSVEGTGSQPQHF | TGTGCCAGCAGCGTAGAAGGGACAGGGAGTCAGCCCCAGCATTTT
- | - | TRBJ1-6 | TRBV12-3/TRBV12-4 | CASSLAPRSPLHF | TGTGCCAGCAGTTTAGCCCCCCGTTCACCCCTCCACTTT
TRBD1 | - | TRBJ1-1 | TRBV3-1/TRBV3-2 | CASSLRQGLNTEAFF | TGTGCCAGCAGCCTCCGACAGGGCCTGAACACTGAAGCTTTCTTT
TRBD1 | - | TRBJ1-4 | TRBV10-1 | CASSGQGVASEKLFF | TGCGCCAGCAGCGGACAGGGGGTAGCCAGTGAAAAACTGTTTTTT
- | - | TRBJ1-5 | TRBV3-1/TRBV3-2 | CASSLDIHNQPQHF | TGTGCCAGCAGCTTGGACATTCACAATCAGCCCCAGCATTTT
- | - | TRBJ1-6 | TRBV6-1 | CASSEWTHSSPLHF | TGTGCCAGCAGTGAGTGGACTCACAGTTCACCCCTCCACTTT
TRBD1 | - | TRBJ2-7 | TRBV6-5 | CASGDSFGEQYF | TGTGCCAGCGGGGACAGTTTTGGCGAGCAGTACTTC
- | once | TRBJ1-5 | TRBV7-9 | CASTSTGNQPQHF | TGTGCCAGCACCTCGACAGGCAATCAGCCCCAGCATTTT
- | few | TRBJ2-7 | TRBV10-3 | CAISDVGGYEQYF | TGTGCCATCAGTGATGTGGGAGGCTACGAGCAGTACTTC
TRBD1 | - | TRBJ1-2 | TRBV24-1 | CATSDRSGTGRHSPNYGYTF | TGTGCCACCAGTGACCGTTCCGGGACAGGGCGTCATTCGCCTAACTATGGCTACACCTTC
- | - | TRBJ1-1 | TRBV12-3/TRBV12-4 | CASSQTTPGAFF | TGTGCCAGCAGCCAAACGACGCCGGGGGCTTTCTTT
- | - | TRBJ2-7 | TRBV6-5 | CASSYSRAGGYEQYF | TGTGCCAGCAGTTACTCGAGGGCGGGTGGCTACGAGCAGTACTTC
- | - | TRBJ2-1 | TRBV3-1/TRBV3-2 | CASSQVLAGEQFF | TGTGCCAGCAGCCAAGTACTAGCCGGCGAGCAGTTCTTC
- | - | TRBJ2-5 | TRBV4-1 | CASSQDQTRGASSQETQYF | TGCGCCAGCAGCCAAGACCAAACCCGGGGGGCATCGTCCCAAGAGACCCAGTACTTC
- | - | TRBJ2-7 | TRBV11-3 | CASSSASKQYF | TGTGCCAGCAGCTCAGCTAGCAAGCAGTACTTC
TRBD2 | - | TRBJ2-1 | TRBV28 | CASSLAGRSYNEQFF | TGTGCCAGCAGCTTAGCGGGAAGGTCGTACAATGAGCAGTTCTTC